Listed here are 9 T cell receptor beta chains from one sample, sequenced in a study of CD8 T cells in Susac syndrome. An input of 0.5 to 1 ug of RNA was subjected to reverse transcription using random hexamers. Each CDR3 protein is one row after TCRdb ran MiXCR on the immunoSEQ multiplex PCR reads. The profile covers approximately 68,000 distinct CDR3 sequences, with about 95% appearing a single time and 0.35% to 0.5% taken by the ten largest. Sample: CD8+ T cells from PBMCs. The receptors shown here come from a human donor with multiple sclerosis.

The CDR3 DNA sequence: TGTGCCAGCATGAGCGGTTCTCAAGATACGCAGTATTTT. The encoded protein is CASMSGSQDTQYF. This rearrangement joins TRBV13 to TRBJ2-3; tentative D call: TRBD2 (5 bases). CDR3 length equals 13 residues. CDR1 and CDR2 from the germline V gene are PRHDT and FYEKMQ (reference sequence). V shed 7 bases and J shed 5 bases, with 13 bases lying between them.

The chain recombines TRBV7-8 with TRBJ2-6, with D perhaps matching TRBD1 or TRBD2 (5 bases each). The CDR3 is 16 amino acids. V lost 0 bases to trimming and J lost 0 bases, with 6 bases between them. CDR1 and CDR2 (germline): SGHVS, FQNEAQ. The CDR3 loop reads CASSLAGDSGANVLTF. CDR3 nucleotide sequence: TGTGCCAGCAGCTTAGCGGGGGACTCTGGGGCCAACGTCCTGACTTTC.

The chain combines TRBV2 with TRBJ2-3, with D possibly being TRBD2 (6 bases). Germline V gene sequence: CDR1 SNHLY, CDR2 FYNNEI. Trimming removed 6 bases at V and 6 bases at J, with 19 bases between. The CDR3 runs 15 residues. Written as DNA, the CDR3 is TGTGCCAGCAGACCCCGAGGGGACTTGGCGGATACGCAGTATTTT. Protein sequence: CASRPRGDLADTQYF.

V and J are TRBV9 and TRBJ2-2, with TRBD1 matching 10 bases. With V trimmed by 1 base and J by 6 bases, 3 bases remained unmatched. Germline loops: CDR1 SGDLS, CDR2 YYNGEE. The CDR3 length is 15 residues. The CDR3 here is CASSVSDRGAGELFF. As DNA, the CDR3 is TGTGCCAGCAGCGTATCGGACAGGGGGGCCGGGGAGCTGTTTTTT.

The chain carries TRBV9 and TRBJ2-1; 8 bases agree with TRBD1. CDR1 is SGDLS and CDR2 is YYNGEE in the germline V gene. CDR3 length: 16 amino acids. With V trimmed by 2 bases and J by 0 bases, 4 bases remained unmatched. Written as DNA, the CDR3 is TGTGCCAGCAGCGTGTCAACAGGGGGCTCCTACAATGAGCAGTTCTTC. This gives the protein CASSVSTGGSYNEQFF. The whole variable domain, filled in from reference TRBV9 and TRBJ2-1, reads DSGVTQTPKHLITATGQRVTLRCSPRSGDLSVYWYQQSLDQGLQFLIQYYNGEERAKGNILERFSAQQFPDLHSELNLSSLELGDSALYFCASSVSTGGSYNEQFFGPGTRLTVL.

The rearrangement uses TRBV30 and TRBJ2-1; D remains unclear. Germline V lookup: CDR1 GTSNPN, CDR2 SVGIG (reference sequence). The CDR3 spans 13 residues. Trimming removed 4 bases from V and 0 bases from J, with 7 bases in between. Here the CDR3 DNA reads TGTGCCTGGACTAGGAGCTCCTACAATGAGCAGTTCTTC. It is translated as CAWTRSSYNEQFF.

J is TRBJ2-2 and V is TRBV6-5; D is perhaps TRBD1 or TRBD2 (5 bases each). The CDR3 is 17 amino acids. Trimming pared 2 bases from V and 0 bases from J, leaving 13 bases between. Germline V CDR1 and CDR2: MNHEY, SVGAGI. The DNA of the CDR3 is TGTGCCAGCAGTTACCCGAACGAGGGGTCGAACACCGGGGAGCTGTTTTTT. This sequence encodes CASSYPNEGSNTGELFF.

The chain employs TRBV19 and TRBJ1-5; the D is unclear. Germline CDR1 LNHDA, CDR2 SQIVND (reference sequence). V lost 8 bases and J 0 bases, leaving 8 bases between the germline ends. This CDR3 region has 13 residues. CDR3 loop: CASSSDSNQPQHF. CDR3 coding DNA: TGTGCCAGTTCCTCAGATAGCAATCAGCCCCAGCATTTT.

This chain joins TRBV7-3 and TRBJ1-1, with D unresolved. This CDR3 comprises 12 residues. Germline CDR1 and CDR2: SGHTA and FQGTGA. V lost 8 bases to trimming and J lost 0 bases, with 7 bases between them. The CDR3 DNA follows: TGTGCCAGCGGAGAGGTGAACACTGAAGCTTTCTTT. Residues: CASGEVNTEAFF.